One and the same sample provided the 13 T cell receptor beta chains below, sequenced in a study of shared clonotypes between healthy human individuals. Terminally differentiated effector memory CD45RA+ cells were left out of the naive CD8 fraction, which was CD45RO-negative and positively selected for CCR7. TCRdb's table, derived via immunoSEQ multiplex PCR, lists solely in-frame clones and lacks some. The sample yields around 2,100,000 clones, approximately 95% seen once. The sequencing sample was made of naive CD8+ T cells sorted from blood. These receptors were taken from a man younger than 35 in good health.

The V gene is TRBV28, the J gene TRBJ1-2, with D possibly TRBD1 on 5 matching bases. The CDR3 runs 14 residues. Germline V CDR1 and CDR2: MDHEN, SYDVKM. Trimming stripped 6 bases from V and 5 bases from J, with 16 bases between. The CDR3 sequence is CASSPRSGRYGYTF. The CDR3 DNA sequence: TGTGCCAGCAGCCCTCGATCAGGGAGGTATGGCTACACCTTC.

The chain combines TRBV6-1 with TRBJ2-7; possibly TRBD1 for D (6 bases). The CDR3 has 13 residues. Germline V gene sequence: CDR1 MNHNS, CDR2 SASEGT. V lost 4 bases, J lost 4 bases, and 11 bases lay in between. CDR3 amino acids: CASSGTDWYEQYF. The CDR3 coding sequence is TGTGCCAGCAGTGGGACAGATTGGTACGAGCAGTACTTC.

This clone was detected once. The rearrangement joins TRBV14 to TRBJ1-1; weak D call: TRBD1 (6 bases). The CDR3 runs to 14 residues. CDR1 SGHDN and CDR2 FVKESK come from the germline V gene. The V gene lost 4 bases and the J gene lost 3 bases, with 12 bases spanning the gap. The CDR3 bases are TGTGCCAGCAGCCTTTTCCCAGGGGACACTGAAGCTTTCTTT. Encoded protein: CASSLFPGDTEAFF.

The chain recombines TRBV5-6 with TRBJ1-4; TRBD1 might be the D (5 bases). The CDR3 length is 13 residues. In germline, CDR1 is SGHDT, CDR2 YYEEEE. The germline V and J ends were trimmed by 3 bases and 3 bases, with 6 bases remaining between them. This chain's CDR3 is CASSWGSNEKLFF. For the CDR3, the DNA is TGTGCCAGCAGCTGGGGGTCTAATGAAAAACTGTTTTTT.

CDR3 residues: CASSFQREATDTQYF. DNA of the CDR3: TGCGCCAGCAGCTTCCAGCGGGAGGCCACAGATACGCAGTATTTT. J is TRBJ2-3 and V is TRBV5-1, with 9 positions matching TRBD2. CDR1 is SGHRS and CDR2 is YFSETQ in the germline V gene. This CDR3 spans 15 amino acids. The V and J ends lost 2 bases and 2 bases, in that order; junction bases with no gene match: 3.

This clone appeared a single time. CDR3 amino acids: CASSLSFSGGGNQPQHF. CDR3 nucleotide sequence: TGTGCCAGCAGTTTATCGTTCTCGGGGGGAGGCAATCAGCCCCAGCATTTT. The chain recombines TRBV27 with TRBJ1-5; D possibly corresponds to TRBD1 (5 bases). The CDR3 length is 17 residues. The V and J ends lost 0 bases and 2 bases respectively, with 14 bases between them. From germline, CDR1 is MNHEY and CDR2 SMNVEV (reference sequence).

The chain carries TRBV5-1 and TRBJ2-3; tentatively, D is TRBD2 (7 bases). V dropped 7 bases and J dropped 2 bases, with 17 bases sitting between them. CDR1 is SGHRS, CDR2 YFSETQ, per germline. This CDR3 has 15 amino acids. For the CDR3, the DNA is TGCGCCAGCGGCCATACGGGGGGCCCCACAGATACGCAGTATTTT. It encodes CASGHTGGPTDTQYF.

The genes are TRBV10-2 and TRBJ1-5, with D tentatively TRBD1 (6 bases). Germline assignment: CDR1 WSHSY and CDR2 SAAADI. This CDR3 has 16 residues. Between the trimmed V and J ends, which lost 3 bases and 6 bases, there was a span of 18 bases. This chain's CDR3 is CASSDFNSRGGQPQHF. CDR3 coding DNA: TGCGCCAGCAGTGATTTCAATTCCAGGGGCGGTCAGCCCCAGCATTTT.

The chain links TRBV7-3 to TRBJ1-6; D unresolved. The CDR3 extends over 13 amino acids. V was shortened by 1 base and J by 8 bases, with 6 bases between the two germline ends. Germline assignment: CDR1 SGHTA and CDR2 FQGTGA. In nucleotides, the CDR3 is TGTGCCAGCAGCTTAAACTCTGATTCACCCCTCCACTTT. Its translation: CASSLNSDSPLHF.

This sequence joins TRBV9 and TRBJ1-2, with D perhaps TRBD1 (6 bases). This CDR3 has 14 amino acids. V lost 3 bases and J lost 6, with 15 bases in between. The germline gives CDR1 SGDLS, CDR2 YYNGEE. Here the CDR3 reads CASSGLGGADGYTF. As DNA, the CDR3 is TGTGCCAGCAGCGGCCTCGGGGGGGCGGATGGCTACACCTTC.

About this clone: This sample includes further DNA sequences coding for the same CDR3. The chain combines TRBV6-5 with TRBJ1-2; D remains unclear. CDR1 and CDR2 (germline): MNHEY, SVGAGI. The CDR3 sequence is 14 residues long. Deletions cut 0 bases from V and 6 bases from J, with 11 bases between. The CDR3 here is CASSYSEGGNGYTF. DNA of the CDR3: TGTGCCAGCAGTTACTCAGAGGGTGGAAATGGCTACACCTTC.

This clone has a single count. V gene TRBV28 combines with J gene TRBJ2-7; tentative D call: TRBD1 (5 bases). The V gene's germline CDR1 is MDHEN and CDR2 SYDVKM. Trimming removed 4 bases from V and 3 bases from J, with 16 bases in between. The CDR3 totals 15 residues. DNA for the CDR3: TGTGCCAGCAGTTCTCCCGACAGCTTCGACTACGAGCAGTACTTC. Its protein product is CASSSPDSFDYEQYF. Full variable domain (remainder filled in from reference TRBV28 and TRBJ2-7): DVKVTQSSRYLVKRTGEKVFLECVQDMDHENMFWYRQDPGLGLRLIYFSYDVKMKEKGDIPEGYSVSREKKERFSLILESASTNQTSMYLCASSSPDSFDYEQYFGPGTRLTVT.

The rearrangement joins TRBV25-1 to TRBJ1-4; D is uncertain. CDR3 length: 12 residues. Looked up from germline, CDR1 is MGHDK and CDR2 is SYGVNS. Trimming stripped 3 bases from V and 14 bases from J, with 13 bases between. This chain's CDR3 is CASSDMAVTLFF. CDR3 in DNA: TGTGCCAGCAGTGATATGGCGGTCACCCTGTTTTTT.